This is a list of T cell receptor beta chains from one sample in a study of T cell changes during pregnancy in multiple sclerosis. Method: immunoSEQ multiplex PCR; TCRdb's copy keeps in-frame clones and lacks some. The sample contains about 52,000 clones, about 92% of which appear only once. Sequences were derived from CD4+ T cells from peripheral blood mononuclear cells, sampled in the third trimester of pregnancy. These TCRs come from a female donor with multiple sclerosis, enrolled in a pregnancy study. CDR3s include the opening cysteine and the closing phenylalanine or tryptophan. D genes are given only for firm matches. Clone size appears in some rows only: once, few, many, or a class for an expanded clone.

v_gene,abundance,d_gene,j_gene,CDR3nt,CDR3aa
TRBV7-3,-,TRBD2,TRBJ2-3,TGTGCCAGCAGCCCCCGAGGAGTCGCGGGGGGGCAGGATACGCAGTATTTT,CASSPRGVAGGQDTQYF
TRBV19,-,-,TRBJ2-7,TGTGCCAGTAGCCACGGAGATCCTTTTGAGCAGTACTTC,CASSHGDPFEQYF
TRBV6-5,-,-,TRBJ1-1,TGTGCCAGCAGACTGACAGCCGCGACTGAAGCTTTCTTT,CASRLTAATEAFF
TRBV7-2,-,TRBD1,TRBJ2-2,TGTGCCAGCAGCTTATCGGGACAGGGGTTGGTAGCCGGGGAGCTGTTTTTT,CASSLSGQGLVAGELFF
TRBV19,-,TRBD1,TRBJ2-2,TGTGCCAGTAGTAGTCAGGGGGCCTCCCCCGGGGAGCTGTTTTTT,CASSSQGASPGELFF
TRBV5-1,once,-,TRBJ1-2,TGCGCCAGCAGCTCTTCAGGGGATCGCGGTAACTATGGCTACACCTTC,CASSSSGDRGNYGYTF
TRBV6-7,once,-,TRBJ1-5,TGTGCCAGCATCCGGGGAGGATCCGGGGCCCAGCATTTT,CASIRGGSGAQHF
TRBV7-2,-,TRBD1,TRBJ1-6,TGTGCCAGCAGCCCAGGGACAGGGGCCCTCGGAATCGCCCTCCACTTT,CASSPGTGALGIALHF
TRBV20-1,-,-,TRBJ2-5,TGCAGTGCTAGAGATGCGGAGACCCAGTACTTC,CSARDAETQYF
TRBV6-5,-,-,TRBJ1-1,TGTGCCAGCATCGAATCGAGTCGTAAAGCTTTCTTT,CASIESSRKAFF
TRBV2,-,TRBD2,TRBJ2-2,TGTGCCAGCTGGGCGCGGGGGGGCCGAGGCGGGGAGCTGTTTTTT,CASWARGGRGGELFF
TRBV2,-,TRBD2,TRBJ2-3,TGTGCCAGCTACTCTAGCGGGTTTGTTCAAGATACGCAGTATTTT,CASYSSGFVQDTQYF
TRBV9,few,-,TRBJ1-1,TGTGCCAGCAGCCCAGGCGGGGGGAGTGAAGCTTTCTTT,CASSPGGGSEAFF
TRBV19,-,-,TRBJ1-5,TGTGCCAGTACCCGGTGGGCAGTTAATAGCAATCAGCCCCAGCATTTT,CASTRWAVNSNQPQHF
TRBV23-1,-,-,TRBJ1-1,TGCGCCAGCAGTCAATCGGGGCAGGGAAGATCGACTGAAGCTTTCTTT,CASSQSGQGRSTEAFF
TRBV7-3,-,-,TRBJ2-1,TGTGCCAGCAGCTCTACGCAGCGGGAGCAGTTCTTC,CASSSTQREQFF
TRBV27,-,-,TRBJ1-1,TGTGCCAGCTCTCCCCGGGGGAACACTGAAGCTTTCTTT,CASSPRGNTEAFF
TRBV18,-,-,TRBJ1-3,TGTGCCAGCTCACCCCTCGGGATTCAATCTGGAAACACCATATATTTT,CASSPLGIQSGNTIYF
TRBV11-1,-,-,TRBJ2-7,TGTGCCAGCAGCTTAGCTAACTACGAGCAGTACTTC,CASSLANYEQYF
TRBV4-3,-,-,TRBJ2-3,TGCGCCAGCAGCCTAGGACTAATAGGAGAAGATACGCAGTATTTT,CASSLGLIGEDTQYF
TRBV4-3,-,TRBD1,TRBJ1-2,TGCGCCAGCAGCCGAGAACAGGGGGCGGGAGATGGCTACACCTTC,CASSREQGAGDGYTF
TRBV5-1,-,-,TRBJ1-1,TGCGCCAGCAGGGGGCAAGTCGCTGAAGCTTTCTTT,CASRGQVAEAFF
TRBV29-1,-,TRBD2,TRBJ2-2,TGCAGCGTTGCGGGGGGGCCGAACACCGGGGAGCTGTTTTTT,CSVAGGPNTGELFF
TRBV4-1,-,-,TRBJ2-5,TGCGCCAGCAGCCAAGACCCCCCCCCACAAGAGACCCAGTACTTC,CASSQDPPPQETQYF
TRBV11-2,-,TRBD1,TRBJ1-5,TGTGCCAGCAGCCCAACAGGGGGGGGTCAGCCCCAGCATTTT,CASSPTGGGQPQHF
TRBV4-3,-,TRBD1,TRBJ1-2,TGCGCCAGCAGCCAAGGTCCGACAGGGGTGTATGGCTACACCTTC,CASSQGPTGVYGYTF
TRBV7-2,-,-,TRBJ1-5,TGTGCCAGCAGCTTAAGTGCTTGGGCCGATCAGCCCCAGCATTTT,CASSLSAWADQPQHF
TRBV27,-,-,TRBJ1-1,TGTGCCAGCAGTTTATGGGCCGACCATCAAGAAGCTTTCTTT,CASSLWADHQEAFF
TRBV5-6,-,-,TRBJ1-6,TGTGCCAGCAGCGCTGATGACAGTTACTCACCCCTCCACTTT,CASSADDSYSPLHF
TRBV4-3,-,-,TRBJ2-3,TGCGCCAGCAGCCAAGTCTTAAGCACAGATACGCAGTATTTT,CASSQVLSTDTQYF
TRBV6-1,once,-,TRBJ1-2,TGTGCCAGCAGTCAGGGGCCTCTAGCTAACTATGGCTACACCTTC,CASSQGPLANYGYTF
TRBV19,-,-,TRBJ2-1,TGTGCCAGTAGCCCCCCGGGATTATACAATGAGCAGTTCTTC,CASSPPGLYNEQFF
TRBV9,-,TRBD1,TRBJ2-5,TGTGCCAGCAGCGGGACAGGGGATGAGACCCAGTACTTC,CASSGTGDETQYF
TRBV6-6,once,-,TRBJ1-6,TGTGCCAGCACTGTACAGAGTTATTCACCCCTCCACTTT,CASTVQSYSPLHF
TRBV5-4,-,-,TRBJ2-3,TGTGCCAGCAGCTTCCCCACGACTAGCACAGATACGCAGTATTTT,CASSFPTTSTDTQYF
TRBV4-2,-,-,TRBJ2-7,TGTGCCAGCAGCCAGACAGTTGACTCCTACGAGCAGTACTTC,CASSQTVDSYEQYF
TRBV6-1,-,-,TRBJ1-2,TGTGCCAGCAGTGCCCAACCCGGGATAACTAACTATGGCTACACCTTC,CASSAQPGITNYGYTF
TRBV5-5,-,-,TRBJ2-7,TGTGCCAGCAGCTTGGCCGGTACACGAGGGTCCTACGAGCAGTACTTC,CASSLAGTRGSYEQYF
TRBV9,once,-,TRBJ1-3,TGTGCCAGCAGCGTAGAGGCAGGGTACGGGTCTGGAAACACCATATATTTT,CASSVEAGYGSGNTIYF
TRBV5-1,-,-,TRBJ1-6,TGCGCCAGCAGCTTGGGATTAGCCTATAATTCACCCCTCCACTTT,CASSLGLAYNSPLHF
TRBV18,-,TRBD1,TRBJ1-4,TGTGCCAGCTCACGCGACAGGGGCGGTGAAAAACTGTTTTTT,CASSRDRGGEKLFF
TRBV5-4,-,-,TRBJ1-1,TGTGCCAGCAGCTTGCAGGAGAACACTGAAGCTTTCTTT,CASSLQENTEAFF
TRBV7-8,once,-,TRBJ1-1,TGTGCCAGCAGCTTAGCCCCCACTAACACTGAAGCTTTCTTT,CASSLAPTNTEAFF
TRBV7-9,-,TRBD2,TRBJ2-5,TGTGCCAGCAGGAGCGGGACTAGCGGGGGCCAAGAGACCCAGTACTTC,CASRSGTSGGQETQYF
TRBV5-4,-,TRBD1,TRBJ1-1,TGTGCCAGCAGCCCGCGGACAGGGGGGAACACTGAAGCTTTCTTT,CASSPRTGGNTEAFF
TRBV5-1,-,TRBD1,TRBJ1-5,TGCGCCAGCAGCCAGGACAGGGGAGGGCAGCCCCAGCATTTT,CASSQDRGGQPQHF
TRBV5-5,-,-,TRBJ1-3,TGTGCCAGCAGCCGACGGGACTCCTCCTCTGGAAACACCATATATTTT,CASSRRDSSSGNTIYF
TRBV19,-,-,TRBJ1-2,TGTGCCAGTAGACGGGGTGGGGGGTATGGCTACACCTTC,CASRRGGGYGYTF